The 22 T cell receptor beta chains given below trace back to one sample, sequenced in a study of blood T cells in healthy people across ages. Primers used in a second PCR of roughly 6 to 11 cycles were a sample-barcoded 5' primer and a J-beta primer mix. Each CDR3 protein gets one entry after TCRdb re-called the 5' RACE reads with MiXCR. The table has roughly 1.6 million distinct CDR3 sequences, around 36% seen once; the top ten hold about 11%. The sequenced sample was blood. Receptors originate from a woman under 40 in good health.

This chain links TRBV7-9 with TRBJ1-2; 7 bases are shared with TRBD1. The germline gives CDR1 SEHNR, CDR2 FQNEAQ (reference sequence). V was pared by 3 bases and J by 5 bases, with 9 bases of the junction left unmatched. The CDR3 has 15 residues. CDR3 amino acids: CASSFSETGIYGYTF. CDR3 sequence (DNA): TGTGCCAGCAGCTTCTCCGAGACAGGGATTTATGGCTACACCTTC.

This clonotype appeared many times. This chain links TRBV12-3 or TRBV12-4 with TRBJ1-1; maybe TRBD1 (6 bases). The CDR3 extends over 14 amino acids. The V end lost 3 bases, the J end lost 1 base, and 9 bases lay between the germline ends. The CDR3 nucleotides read TGTGCCAGCAGTTTGGGACACCAGAACACTGAAGCTTTCTTT. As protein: CASSLGHQNTEAFF.

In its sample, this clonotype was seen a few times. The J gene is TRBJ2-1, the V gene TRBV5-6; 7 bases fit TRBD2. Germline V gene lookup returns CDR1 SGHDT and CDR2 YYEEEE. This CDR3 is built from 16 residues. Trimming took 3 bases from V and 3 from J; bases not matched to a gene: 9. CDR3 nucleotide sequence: TGTGCCAGCAGCTCTGACTTAGCGGGCCGCTACAATGAGCAGTTCTTC. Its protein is CASSSDLAGRYNEQFF.

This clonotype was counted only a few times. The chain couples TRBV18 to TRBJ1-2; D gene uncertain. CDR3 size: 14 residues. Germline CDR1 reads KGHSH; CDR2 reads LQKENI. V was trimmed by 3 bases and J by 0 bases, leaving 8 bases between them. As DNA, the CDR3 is TGTGCCAGCTCACCCAAGGAGACTAACTATGGCTACACCTTC. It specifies CASSPKETNYGYTF.

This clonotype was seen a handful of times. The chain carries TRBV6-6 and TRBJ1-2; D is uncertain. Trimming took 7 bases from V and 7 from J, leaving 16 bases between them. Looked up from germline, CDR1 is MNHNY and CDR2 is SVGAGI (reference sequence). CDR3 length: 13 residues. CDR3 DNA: TGTGCCAGCATCCCACACCAAGGCGGTGGCTACACCTTC. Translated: CASIPHQGGGYTF.

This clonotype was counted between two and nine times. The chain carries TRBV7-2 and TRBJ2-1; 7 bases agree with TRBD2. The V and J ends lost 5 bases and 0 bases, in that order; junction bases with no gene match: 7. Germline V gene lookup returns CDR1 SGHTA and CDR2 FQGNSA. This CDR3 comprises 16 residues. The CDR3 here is CASSPYGGGSYNEQFF. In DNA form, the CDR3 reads TGTGCCAGCAGCCCGTATGGCGGGGGCTCCTACAATGAGCAGTTCTTC.

CDR3 protein: CASSFRDLDNEQFF. The CDR3 DNA follows: TGTGCCAGCAGCTTCCGGGACTTGGACAATGAGCAGTTCTTC. The gene calls are TRBV11-1 and TRBJ2-1; D possibly corresponds to TRBD2 (6 bases). V was trimmed by 3 bases and J by 5 bases, leaving 11 bases between them. Germline loops: CDR1 SGHAT, CDR2 FQDESV (reference sequence). CDR3 length: 14 amino acids.

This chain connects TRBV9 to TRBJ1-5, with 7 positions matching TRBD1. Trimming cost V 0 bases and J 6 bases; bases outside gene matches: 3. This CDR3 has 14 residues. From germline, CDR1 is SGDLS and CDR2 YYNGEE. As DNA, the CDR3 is TGTGCCAGCAGCGTAGGAGGGGGCACTCAGCCCCAGCATTTT. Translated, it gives CASSVGGGTQPQHF.

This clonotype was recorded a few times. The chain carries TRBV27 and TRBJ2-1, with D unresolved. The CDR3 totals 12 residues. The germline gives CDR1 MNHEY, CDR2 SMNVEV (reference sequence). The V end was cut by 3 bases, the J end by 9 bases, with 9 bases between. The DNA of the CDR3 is TGTGCCAGCAGTTTGAATCTGGGTGAGCAGTTCTTC. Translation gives CASSLNLGEQFF.

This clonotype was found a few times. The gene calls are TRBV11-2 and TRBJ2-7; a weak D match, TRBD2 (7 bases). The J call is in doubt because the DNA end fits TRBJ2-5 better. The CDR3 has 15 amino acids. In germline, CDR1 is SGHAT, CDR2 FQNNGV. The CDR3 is CASSNGEGGRKTQYF. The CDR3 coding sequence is TGTGCCAGCAGTAACGGGGAGGGGGGACGAAAGACCCAGTACTTC.

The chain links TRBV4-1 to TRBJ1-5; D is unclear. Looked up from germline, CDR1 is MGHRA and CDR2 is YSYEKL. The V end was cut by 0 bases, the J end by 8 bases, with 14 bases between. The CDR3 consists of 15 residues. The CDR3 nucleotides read TGCGCCAGCAGCCAAGACCAGGCGTCGTGGGAGCCCCAGCATTTT. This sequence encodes CASSQDQASWEPQHF.

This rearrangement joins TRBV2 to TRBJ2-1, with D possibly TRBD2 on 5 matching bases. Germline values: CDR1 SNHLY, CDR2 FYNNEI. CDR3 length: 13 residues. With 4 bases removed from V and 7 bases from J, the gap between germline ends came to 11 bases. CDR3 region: CASSVERSNEQFF. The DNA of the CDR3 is TGTGCCAGCAGTGTCGAGCGGTCGAATGAGCAGTTCTTC.

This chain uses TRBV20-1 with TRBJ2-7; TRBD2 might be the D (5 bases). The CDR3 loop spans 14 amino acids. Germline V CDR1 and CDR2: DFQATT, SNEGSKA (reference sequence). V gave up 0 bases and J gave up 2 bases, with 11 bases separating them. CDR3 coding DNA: TGCAGTGCTAGAGATTGGCAGCGGACCTACGAGCAGTACTTC. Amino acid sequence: CSARDWQRTYEQYF.

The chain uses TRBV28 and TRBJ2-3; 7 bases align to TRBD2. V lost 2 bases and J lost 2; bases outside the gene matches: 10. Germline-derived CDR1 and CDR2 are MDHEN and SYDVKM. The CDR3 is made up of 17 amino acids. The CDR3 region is CASSLLGLVDSTDTQYF. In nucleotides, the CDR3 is TGTGCCAGCAGTTTACTTGGACTAGTGGACTCCACAGATACGCAGTATTTT.

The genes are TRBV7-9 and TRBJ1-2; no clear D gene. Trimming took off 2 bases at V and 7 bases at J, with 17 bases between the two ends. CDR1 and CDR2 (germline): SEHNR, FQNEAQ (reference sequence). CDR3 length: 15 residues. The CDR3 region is CASSLLQILGGGYTF. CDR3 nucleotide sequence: TGTGCCAGCAGCTTACTACAGATACTAGGTGGTGGCTACACCTTC.

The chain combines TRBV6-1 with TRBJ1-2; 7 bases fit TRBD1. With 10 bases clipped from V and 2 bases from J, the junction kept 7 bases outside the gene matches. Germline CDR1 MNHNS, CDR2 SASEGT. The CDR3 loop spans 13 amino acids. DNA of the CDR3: TGTGCCACCGACAGGGTCGGGAACTATGGCTACACCTTC. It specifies CATDRVGNYGYTF.

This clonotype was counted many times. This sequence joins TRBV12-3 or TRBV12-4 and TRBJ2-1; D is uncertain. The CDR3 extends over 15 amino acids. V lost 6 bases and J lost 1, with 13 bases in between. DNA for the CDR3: TGTGCCAGCAGACCGACCAGGCGGTCCTACAATGAGCAGTTCTTC. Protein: CASRPTRRSYNEQFF.

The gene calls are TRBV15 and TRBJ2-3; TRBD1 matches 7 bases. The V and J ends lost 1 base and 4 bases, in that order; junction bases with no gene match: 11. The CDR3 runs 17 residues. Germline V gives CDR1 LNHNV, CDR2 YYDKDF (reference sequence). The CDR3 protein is CATSRVPGQSFADTQYF. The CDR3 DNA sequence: TGTGCCACCAGCAGAGTTCCGGGACAGAGCTTCGCAGATACGCAGTATTTT.

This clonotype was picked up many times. CDR3 DNA sequence: TGTGCCAGCAGTTACGTCGGGGTGAGGACCTACGAGCAGTACTTC. Its protein is CASSYVGVRTYEQYF. The chain joins TRBV6-2 or TRBV6-3 to TRBJ2-7, with D maybe TRBD2 (5 bases). The CDR3 totals 15 residues. Trimming pared 2 bases from V and 2 bases from J, leaving 13 bases between. The germline gives CDR1 MNHEY, CDR2 SVGEGT.

The CDR3 region is CSATDRDLYEQYF. DNA of the CDR3: TGCAGTGCTACGGACAGGGACCTCTACGAGCAGTACTTC. This sequence joins TRBV20-1 and TRBJ2-7; 8 positions agree with TRBD1. V gave up 4 bases and J gave up 3 bases; unmatched junction bases: 5. This CDR3 has 13 amino acids. Germline values: CDR1 DFQATT, CDR2 SNEGSKA (reference sequence).

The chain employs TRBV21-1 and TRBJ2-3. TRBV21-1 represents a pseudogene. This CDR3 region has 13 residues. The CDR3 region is CASSKCPLDTQYF. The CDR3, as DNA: TGTGCCAGCAGCAAATGCCCGTTGGATACGCAGTATTTT.

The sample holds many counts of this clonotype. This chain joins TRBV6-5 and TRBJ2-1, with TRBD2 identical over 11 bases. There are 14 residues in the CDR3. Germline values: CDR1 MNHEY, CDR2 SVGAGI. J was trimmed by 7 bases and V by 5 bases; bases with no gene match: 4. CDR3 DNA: TGTGCCAGCAGTCCGACTAGCGGGATGAATGAGCAGTTCTTC. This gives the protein CASSPTSGMNEQFF.